This entry describes one TCR beta chain. Its antigen is still unknown. The entry originates in a study of tissue T cells after allogeneic stem cell transplantation. About the research overall: Several lines of graft-versus-host disease therapy were given to all patients, all with gastrointestinal involvement. Whole-study results and caveats: Motif-based clustering found tissue-specific repertoire signatures shared across patients, though few clones were shared. In patients and mice, blood and spleen missed much of tissue repertoire.

Sequencing of TCRbeta CDR3 at survey depth gave sequences and template counts. Sequenced by immunoSEQ multiplex PCR; TCRdb stores in-frame clones only, minus some. The sample consists of 35,000 to 50,000 clones, approximately 92% of them appearing once. The clonotype was recovered from a woman between 40 and 69 years old who later had graft-versus-host disease after an allogeneic stem cell transplant. Source: blood, taken before transplantation.

The CDR3 DNA follows: TGTGCCAGCAGTGTAGGGGGCTCCTACGAGCAGTACTTC. The encoded protein is CASSVGGSYEQYF. The chain has TRBV2 and TRBJ2-7; a possible D gene is TRBD1 (6 bases). Trimming stripped 4 bases from V and 0 bases from J, with 7 bases between. The CDR3 runs to 13 residues. Germline V CDR1 and CDR2: SNHLY, FYNNEI.